What follows are 29 T cell receptor beta chains derived from one specimen sequenced in a study of blood T cell repertoires in COVID-19. Data came from immunoSEQ multiplex PCR; TCRdb stores just in-frame clones and leaves some out. Of 250,000 or so clones in the sample, 84% were seen once. The sequencing input was PBMCs or T cells enriched from blood (not recorded which). The source is a man aged 60 to 69 who had recovered from COVID-19.

The rearrangement uses TRBV7-2 and TRBJ2-5; 8 positions match TRBD2. The CDR3 runs to 14 residues. In germline, CDR1 is SGHTA, CDR2 FQGNSA. The ends lost 5 bases at V and 3 bases at J; junction bases unmatched: 5. The CDR3 spells CASSPRAGEETQYF. CDR3 nucleotide sequence: TGTGCCAGCAGCCCTAGAGCGGGGGAAGAGACCCAGTACTTC.

This chain uses TRBV4-2 with TRBJ1-5; maybe TRBD1 (5 bases). V was trimmed by 2 bases and J by 5 bases, leaving 19 bases between them. The CDR3 has 17 amino acids. Germline V lookup: CDR1 LGHNA, CDR2 YNFKEQ. The CDR3 region has the DNA TGTGCCAGCAGCCAAAGTTCAGCGGGGCCGTCCGATCAGCCCCAGCATTTT. Translated, it gives CASSQSSAGPSDQPQHF.

V usage is TRBV19 and J usage is TRBJ1-5; the D is unclear. Germline V gene data show CDR1 as LNHDA and CDR2 as SQIVND (reference sequence). Trimming cost V 8 bases and J 3 bases, with 14 bases left between them. This CDR3 region has 14 residues. The CDR3 loop reads CASQDGGTNQPQHF. Here the CDR3 DNA reads TGTGCCAGTCAGGACGGAGGAACCAATCAGCCCCAGCATTTT.

The rearrangement joins TRBV4-3 to TRBJ2-5; a possible D gene is TRBD1 (6 bases). Germline assignment: CDR1 LGHNA and CDR2 YSLEER. V lost 0 bases, J lost 2 bases, and 10 bases lay in between. The CDR3 contains 15 residues. In DNA, the CDR3 is TGCGCCAGCAGCCAAGAAGGACAGCCTCAAGAGACCCAGTACTTC. Amino acids: CASSQEGQPQETQYF.

This clone has more than one count but fewer than ten. The V call is TRBV11-3, the J call TRBJ1-6, with 9 bases identical to TRBD1. Trimming removed 3 bases from V and 5 bases from J; junction bases left unmatched: 5. Germline assignment: CDR1 SGHNT and CDR2 YENEEA. CDR3 size: 16 residues. The CDR3 bases are TGTGCCAGCAGCTTTACAGGGGGCGTCGATAATTCACCCCTCCACTTT. Its protein is CASSFTGGVDNSPLHF.

The V and J genes are TRBV7-8 and TRBJ1-1; D remains unclear. The CDR3 spans 15 residues. The V end lost 0 bases, the J end lost 4 bases, and 12 bases lay between the germline ends. Germline lookup yields CDR1 SGHVS and CDR2 FQNEAQ. CDR3 sequence reads: CASSLARLGITEAFF. CDR3 nucleotide sequence: TGTGCCAGCAGCTTAGCCCGACTAGGAATCACTGAAGCTTTCTTT.

V usage is TRBV7-9 and J usage is TRBJ2-1; the match to TRBD2 covers 7 bases. V lost 1 base to trimming and J lost 7 bases; unmatched junction nucleotides: 4. The CDR3 is made up of 14 amino acids. From germline, CDR1 is SEHNR and CDR2 FQNEAQ (reference sequence). The CDR3 nucleotides read TGTGCCAGCAGCTTAGTTGCGGGGGTTAATGAGCAGTTCTTC. Its protein product is CASSLVAGVNEQFF. Together with reference TRBV7-9 and TRBJ2-1, the CDR3 gives the full variable domain: DTGVSQNPRHKITKRGQNVTFRCDPISEHNRLYWYRQTLGQGPEFLTYFQNEAQLEKSRLLSDRFSAERPKGSFSTLEIQRTEQGDSAMYLCASSLVAGVNEQFFGPGTRLTVL.

The V gene is TRBV12-3 or TRBV12-4, the J gene TRBJ2-1; D is unclear. Trimming took off 1 base at V and 9 bases at J, with 4 bases between the two ends. The CDR3 runs to 11 residues. CDR3 bases: TGTGCCAGCAGTTTAGAGAGTGAGCAGTTCTTC. Its protein product is CASSLESEQFF.

The chain recombines TRBV5-1 with TRBJ2-7, with D perhaps matching TRBD1 (6 bases). Deletions cut 6 bases from V and 5 bases from J, with 27 bases between. Germline V gives CDR1 SGHRS, CDR2 YFSETQ. The CDR3 consists of 17 residues. This CDR3 reads CASTSAAGAPQSDEQYF. CDR3 sequence (DNA): TGCGCCAGCACCTCTGCGGCAGGGGCCCCCCAGAGCGACGAGCAGTACTTC. The complete variable domain, with remaining parts taken from reference TRBV5-1 and TRBJ2-7, reads KAGVTQTPRYLIKTRGQQVTLSCSPISGHRSVSWYQQTPGQGLQFLFEYFSETQRNKGNFPGRFSGRQFSNSRSEMNVSTLELGDSALYLCASTSAAGAPQSDEQYFGPGTRLTVT.

The chain recombines TRBV18 with TRBJ1-2; D not certain. Germline CDR1 KGHSH, CDR2 LQKENI. Trimming took 5 bases from V and 4 from J, leaving 11 bases between them. The CDR3 is made up of 13 amino acids. CDR3 sequence reads: CASSETSIYGYTF. The CDR3 nucleotides are TGTGCCAGCTCAGAAACTTCAATCTATGGCTACACCTTC.

The chain carries TRBV10-2 and TRBJ2-3, with 7 bases fitting TRBD2. Per germline, CDR1 WSHSY and CDR2 SAAADI. V was pared by 1 base and J by 4 bases, with 2 bases of the junction left unmatched. The CDR3 loop spans 14 amino acids. In DNA, the CDR3 is TGCGCCAGCAGTGAGTTGGCGGGGGCAGATACGCAGTATTTT. This encodes CASSELAGADTQYF.

As DNA, the CDR3 is TGTGCCAGCAGCGTAGTAGCGGGGGGAGGGGAGACCCAGTACTTC. Translation: CASSVVAGGGETQYF. This chain links TRBV7-2 with TRBJ2-5, with 10 nucleotides matching TRBD2. Germline CDR1 and CDR2: SGHTA and FQGNSA. Trimming cost V 5 bases and J 5 bases; bases outside gene matches: 8. The CDR3 is 15 residues long.

V gene TRBV6-6 combines with J gene TRBJ1-2, with D possibly TRBD1 on 6 matching bases. This CDR3 contains 16 residues. The V end lost 6 bases, the J end lost 5 bases, and 22 bases lay between the germline ends. From germline, CDR1 is MNHNY and CDR2 SVGAGI (reference sequence). The CDR3 sequence: CASRPRQVLHSYGYTF. DNA of the CDR3: TGTGCCAGCAGGCCTCGACAGGTCCTCCATTCATATGGCTACACCTTC.

This clone was observed a few times. CDR3 nucleotides: TGTGCCAGCTCACCGGGACAGGGGGCATGGGAGCAGTTCTTC. This encodes CASSPGQGAWEQFF. This chain links TRBV18 with TRBJ2-1; the match to TRBD1 covers 12 bases. Germline CDR1 is KGHSH and CDR2 is LQKENI. V was clipped by 3 bases and J by 10 bases; unmatched bases: 4. This CDR3 comprises 14 residues.

This clone was seen a few times. V usage is TRBV7-2 and J usage is TRBJ2-1; 11 bases line up with TRBD2. This CDR3 has 15 amino acids. V shed 5 bases, J shed 2 bases, and the junction held 2 bases outside the gene matches. Germline lookup yields CDR1 SGHTA and CDR2 FQGNSA. The CDR3 protein is CASSPSGGTYNEQFF. The DNA for the CDR3 is TGTGCCAGCAGCCCTAGCGGGGGGACCTACAATGAGCAGTTCTTC.

This clone was picked up a small number of times. The chain links TRBV2 to TRBJ1-5; a weak D match, TRBD1 (6 bases). Germline V lookup: CDR1 SNHLY, CDR2 FYNNEI. The CDR3 runs 14 residues. V gave up 4 bases and J gave up 8 bases, with 15 bases separating them. The CDR3 DNA reads as TGTGCCAGCAGTGGGGTTGGGGGCGTGGAGCCCCAGCATTTT. It is translated as CASSGVGGVEPQHF.

V usage is TRBV2 and J usage is TRBJ1-3; D not resolved. The germline gives CDR1 SNHLY, CDR2 FYNNEI. V gave up 3 bases and J gave up 0 bases, with 6 bases separating them. The CDR3 extends over 14 amino acids. The chain's CDR3 is CASSESRSGNTIYF. The CDR3 coding sequence is TGTGCCAGCAGTGAGTCTCGCTCTGGAAACACCATATATTTT.

This clone occurred a few times. The chain combines TRBV5-8 with TRBJ1-1, with TRBD1 matching 10 bases. CDR3 length equals 15 residues. Germline V gives CDR1 SGHTS, CDR2 YDEGEE. The trim removed 4 bases at V and 7 bases at J, leaving 10 bases unmatched. In nucleotides, the CDR3 is TGTGCCAGCAGCCTAATTTGGACAGGGGGGAATGAAGCTTTCTTT. Its translation is CASSLIWTGGNEAFF.

This chain connects TRBV4-1 to TRBJ1-4; maybe TRBD1 (6 bases). The CDR3 loop spans 17 amino acids. Trimming left V 0 bases short and J 7 bases short, with 18 bases between. Per germline, CDR1 MGHRA and CDR2 YSYEKL. CDR3: CASSQDRGGQFGEKLFF. Written as DNA, the CDR3 is TGCGCCAGCAGCCAAGATAGGGGGGGGCAGTTTGGTGAAAAACTGTTTTTT.

The chain employs TRBV6-5 and TRBJ2-7; 11 nucleotides line up with TRBD2. CDR3 length: 15 residues. Germline V gene sequence: CDR1 MNHEY, CDR2 SVGAGI. With V trimmed by 2 bases and J by 1 base, 1 base remained unmatched. Here the CDR3 reads CASSYLAGGSYEQYF. CDR3 nucleotide sequence: TGTGCCAGCAGTTACCTAGCGGGGGGATCCTACGAGCAGTACTTC.

The CDR3: CASSALTGTEAFF. The CDR3 nucleotides are TGTGCCAGCAGTGCTCTGACAGGCACTGAAGCTTTCTTT. The rearrangement joins TRBV25-1 to TRBJ1-1, with a tentative D call TRBD1 (6 bases). CDR1 and CDR2 (germline): MGHDK, SYGVNS. The V and J ends lost 4 bases and 4 bases respectively, with 10 bases between them. The CDR3 has 13 residues.

V and J are TRBV29-1 and TRBJ2-7; tentative D call: TRBD1 (6 bases). The germline V and J ends were trimmed by 4 bases and 4 bases, with 11 bases remaining between them. The CDR3 runs 12 residues. Looked up from germline, CDR1 is SQVTM and CDR2 is ANQGSEA. The CDR3 sequence: CSVVDRPYEQYF. The CDR3 DNA is TGCAGCGTTGTTGACAGGCCATACGAGCAGTACTTC.

Note on this clone: Because the CDR3 is missing its conserved closing phenylalanine or tryptophan, this is likely a read error. The DNA is omitted, as the CDR3 cannot be located on it reliably, and the CDR3 follows TCRdb's listing. The J gene is TRBJ2-7, the V gene TRBV18; the table gives TRBD2 as D, unverified against the DNA. The CDR3 adds up to 9 amino acids, both ends counted. Germline CDR1 KGHSH, CDR2 LQKENI. This CDR3 is CASSTQRVG.

V is TRBV19 and J is TRBJ1-5; D is perhaps TRBD1 (5 bases). This CDR3 region has 16 residues. Per the germline V gene, CDR1 is LNHDA and CDR2 is SQIVND (reference sequence). The germline V and J ends were trimmed by 4 bases and 2 bases, with 15 bases remaining between them. CDR3 nucleotide sequence: TGTGCCAGTAGTAGTTTGGACGGGGGTCGCAATCAGCCCCAGCATTTT. This translates into CASSSLDGGRNQPQHF.

Ten or more counts support this clone. The chain recombines TRBV6-5 with TRBJ2-2, with 9 bases fitting TRBD1. Germline V lookup: CDR1 MNHEY, CDR2 SVGAGI. CDR3 size: 15 residues. V was pared by 6 bases and J by 7 bases, with 9 bases of the junction left unmatched. The CDR3 protein is CASRKGQGRGGELFF. CDR3 coding DNA: TGTGCCAGCAGAAAAGGACAGGGGCGGGGCGGGGAGCTGTTTTTT.

A few counts support this clone. This CDR3 is also generated by other DNA sequences in the sample. This chain links TRBV7-9 with TRBJ2-3, with 9 bases matching TRBD1. The CDR3 extends over 14 amino acids. The germline V gene encodes CDR1 SEHNR and CDR2 FQNEAQ (reference sequence). The trim removed 5 bases at V and 1 base at J, leaving 1 base unmatched. The CDR3 here is CASSRTGGTDTQYF. The CDR3 bases are TGTGCCAGCAGCAGGACAGGGGGCACAGATACGCAGTATTTT.

In DNA form, the CDR3 reads TGTGCCAGCAGCTTGGCTAGGAACACTGAAGCTTTCTTT. Protein: CASSLARNTEAFF. The chain has TRBV5-6 and TRBJ1-1; D unresolved. The CDR3 length is 13 residues. Looked up from germline, CDR1 is SGHDT and CDR2 is YYEEEE. The ends were cut back, 0 bases at V and 1 base at J, with 4 bases in the middle. The full variable domain, completed using reference TRBV5-6 and TRBJ1-1, is DAGVTQSPTHLIKTRGQQVTLRCSPKSGHDTVSWYQQALGQGPQFIFQYYEEEERQRGNFPDRFSGHQFPNYSSELNVNALLLGDSALYLCASSLARNTEAFFGQGTRLTVV.

The chain carries TRBV11-2 and TRBJ1-2; D gene uncertain. The V and J ends lost 3 bases and 8 bases respectively, with 10 bases between them. CDR3 size: 12 residues. Germline V gene data show CDR1 as SGHAT and CDR2 as FQNNGV. DNA of the CDR3: TGTGCCAGCAGCTTGGAGGAACGGGGCTACACCTTC. It encodes CASSLEERGYTF.

The chain employs TRBV30 and TRBJ2-6; a possible D gene is TRBD1 (5 bases). The CDR3 length is 16 residues. Trimming stripped 3 bases from V and 1 base from J, with 13 bases between. Germline V gene data show CDR1 as GTSNPN and CDR2 as SVGIG (reference sequence). The CDR3 sequence is CAWRGTQGSGANVLTF. DNA for the CDR3: TGTGCCTGGAGGGGAACTCAGGGATCTGGGGCCAACGTCCTGACTTTC.